The rows below give T cell receptor beta chains drawn from one sample of a study of T cells in Graves' hyperthyroidism and ophthalmopathy. TCRdb redid the calling of the multiplex PCR reads with MiXCR, one entry per CDR3 protein. The table includes a few hundred thousand distinct CDR3 sequences, 20% detected once. Sequencing used blood. These receptors were collected from a man younger than 35 with Graves' hyperthyroidism. CDR3s include the opening cysteine and the closing phenylalanine or tryptophan. The D gene is left open where the match is weak. The size of a clone is reported for some rows only, either as once, few or many, or as a class for expanded clones.

many	TRBV28	-	TRBJ1-1	CASSSRPYKLEAFF	TGTGCCAGCAGTTCCCGACCCTACAAGTTGGAAGCTTTCTTT
-	TRBV30	-	TRBJ1-3	CAWTPGNTIYF	TGTGCCTGGACTCCTGGAAACACCATATATTTT
many	TRBV6-5	-	TRBJ1-1	CASLVGGPNTEAFF	TGTGCCAGCCTTGTTGGGGGCCCGAACACTGAAGCTTTCTTT
many	TRBV12-3/TRBV12-4	-	TRBJ1-1	CASSSHGLNTEAFF	TGTGCCAGCAGCTCTCACGGCCTCAACACTGAAGCTTTCTTT
-	TRBV2	-	TRBJ2-4	CASRAQTGTGNIKYF	TGTGCCAGCAGGGCTCAAACCGGGACTGGAAACATTAAGTACTTC
many	TRBV20-1	-	TRBJ2-7	CSVERGGLYEQYF	TGCAGTGTAGAACGCGGCGGGCTCTACGAGCAGTACTTC
many	TRBV27	TRBD1	TRBJ1-5	CASRGTAQSGPQHF	TGTGCCAGCAGGGGGACAGCGCAATCAGGGCCCCAGCATTTT
-	TRBV7-9	-	TRBJ1-1	CASSTLWNTEAFF	TGTGCCAGCAGCACCCTTTGGAACACTGAAGCTTTCTTT
-	TRBV6-2/TRBV6-3	-	TRBJ2-5	CASSYSSLETQYF	TGTGCCAGCAGTTACTCGAGCCTAGAGACCCAGTACTTC
-	TRBV28	TRBD2	TRBJ2-5	CASSPSVAGERETQYF	TGTGCCAGCAGCCCGTCGGTAGCGGGAGAAAGGGAGACCCAGTACTTC
few	TRBV20-1	-	TRBJ1-5	CSAGPPGHQNQPQHF	TGCAGTGCTGGTCCGCCGGGCCACCAAAATCAGCCCCAGCATTTT
many	TRBV27	-	TRBJ2-7	CASRIGAGGEQYF	TGTGCCAGCAGGATCGGGGCAGGGGGGGAGCAGTACTTC
-	TRBV7-3	-	TRBJ2-7	CASSLSSWAEQYF	TGTGCCAGCAGCTTAAGTTCCTGGGCCGAGCAGTACTTC
many	TRBV25-1	-	TRBJ2-5	CASSERPSGDTTQYF	TGTGCCAGCAGTGAACGTCCGTCTGGGGACACGACCCAGTACTTC
-	TRBV6-1	-	TRBJ1-2	CASSEIWGGRRTDYGYTF	TGTGCCAGCAGTGAAATTTGGGGAGGCAGAAGGACGGATTATGGCTACACCTTC
many	TRBV28	-	TRBJ2-7	CASKSPSRLYEQYF	TGTGCCAGCAAGTCTCCATCGAGGCTCTACGAGCAGTACTTC
few	TRBV19	TRBD2	TRBJ2-5	CATMGLAETQYF	TGTGCCACCATGGGACTAGCGGAGACCCAGTACTTC
few	TRBV28	-	TRBJ1-5	CASSDRDGLDQPQHF	TGTGCCAGCAGTGATCGGGACGGACTGGATCAGCCCCAGCATTTT
-	TRBV3-1	-	TRBJ2-7	CASSQLRGAAEQYF	TGTGCCAGCAGCCAATTGCGTGGAGCGGCCGAGCAGTACTTC
many	TRBV28	TRBD1	TRBJ2-7	CASSLNVGQGNEQYF	TGTGCCAGCAGTTTAAATGTGGGACAGGGGAACGAGCAGTACTTC
few	TRBV7-8	TRBD1	TRBJ2-4	CASSLAGTGRGWGNIQYF	TGTGCCAGCAGCTTAGCGGGGACAGGGAGGGGGTGGGGAAACATTCAGTACTTC
many	TRBV6-5	-	TRBJ1-5	CASSYSINGRSQPQHF	TGTGCCAGCAGTTACTCGATTAACGGGAGGAGTCAGCCCCAGCATTTT
-	TRBV5-5	-	TRBJ2-2	CASSLDLRAGTGELFF	TGTGCCAGCAGCTTAGATTTGAGAGCGGGCACCGGGGAGCTGTTTTTT
many	TRBV20-1	TRBD1	TRBJ1-1	CSARDDRENTEAFF	TGCAGTGCTAGAGATGACAGGGAGAACACTGAAGCTTTCTTT
few	TRBV12-3/TRBV12-4	-	TRBJ1-1	CASSPESILNTEAFF	TGTGCCAGCTCCCCCGAGTCCATATTGAACACTGAAGCTTTCTTT
few	TRBV29-1	-	TRBJ1-2	CSVEPTANYGYTF	TGCAGCGTTGAACCGACAGCTAACTATGGCTACACCTTC
many	TRBV11-2	-	TRBJ1-1	CASSLVAAEAFF	TGTGCCAGCAGCTTAGTTGCGGCAGAAGCTTTCTTT
many	TRBV20-1	TRBD1	TRBJ2-4	CSARDTRGPGNIQYF	TGCAGTGCTAGAGATACCAGGGGGCCAGGAAACATTCAGTACTTC
many	TRBV7-9	-	TRBJ1-1	CASSPDLLNTEAFF	TGTGCCAGCAGCCCGGATCTCCTCAACACTGAAGCTTTCTTT
many	TRBV28	TRBD1	TRBJ2-7	CASSPTGDYEQYF	TGTGCCAGCAGTCCTACAGGGGACTACGAGCAGTACTTC
-	TRBV5-1	-	TRBJ2-2	CASSGGRGTGELFF	TGCGCCAGCAGTGGGGGGCGAGGTACCGGGGAGCTGTTTTTT
many	TRBV7-2	-	TRBJ2-5	CASSPGDLVGYF	TGTGCCAGCAGCCCCGGGGACCTAGTCGGGTACTTC
many	TRBV2	-	TRBJ2-7	CASSEALQYEQYF	TGTGCCAGCAGTGAAGCGCTTCAGTACGAGCAGTACTTC
many	TRBV20-1	-	TRBJ1-1	CSARTLQGNTEAFF	TGCAGTGCTAGAACCCTACAGGGGAACACTGAAGCTTTCTTT
few	TRBV27	-	TRBJ1-6	CASSLAGSNSPLHF	TGTGCCAGCAGTTTGGCGGGGTCTAATTCACCCCTCCACTTT
-	TRBV4-2	TRBD1	TRBJ1-5	CASSQLWVGTGMSQPQHF	TGTGCCAGCAGCCAATTATGGGTCGGGACAGGGATGTCTCAGCCCCAGCATTTT
-	TRBV29-1	-	TRBJ2-5	CSVDANGKTQYF	TGCAGCGTTGATGCGAACGGGAAGACCCAGTACTTC
many	TRBV6-8	-	TRBJ2-5	CASRKQGSQETQYF	TGTGCCAGCAGGAAACAGGGCTCCCAAGAGACCCAGTACTTC
many	TRBV12-3/TRBV12-4	-	TRBJ1-2	CASTLALSYGYTF	TGTGCCAGCACCTTAGCGCTTAGCTATGGCTACACCTTC
many	TRBV30	-	TRBJ2-7	CAWSVVRYEQYF	TGTGCCTGGAGTGTAGTCAGGTACGAGCAGTACTTC
many	TRBV9	-	TRBJ1-2	CASSVITSGGSGGYTF	TGTGCCAGCAGCGTAATCACCTCTGGGGGGTCCGGTGGCTACACCTTC
many	TRBV2	-	TRBJ1-1	CASSARVMNTEAFF	TGTGCCAGCAGTGCCAGGGTTATGAACACTGAAGCTTTCTTT
many	TRBV4-1	-	TRBJ2-7	CASSQSPQGSGVSYEQYF	TGCGCCAGCAGCCAAAGTCCCCAGGGGTCAGGAGTATCCTACGAGCAGTACTTC
-	TRBV12-3/TRBV12-4	-	TRBJ1-1	CASSPGHGAFF	TGTGCCAGCAGTCCGGGACATGGAGCTTTCTTT
many	TRBV6-5	-	TRBJ1-5	CATTGLSNQPQHF	TGTGCCACCACAGGGCTCAGCAATCAGCCCCAGCATTTT
many	TRBV11-2	TRBD1	TRBJ2-7	CASSLETGQFPYEQYF	TGTGCCAGCAGCTTAGAGACGGGACAGTTCCCCTACGAGCAGTACTTC
-	TRBV12-3/TRBV12-4	TRBD1	TRBJ1-2	CASSPSGGWIYGYTF	TGTGCCAGCAGCCCCTCAGGGGGATGGATCTATGGCTACACCTTC
few	TRBV5-5	TRBD1	TRBJ1-3	CASSGGTGSSGNTIYF	TGTGCCAGCAGCGGAGGGACAGGTAGCTCTGGAAACACCATATATTTT
many	TRBV10-3	TRBD1	TRBJ2-7	CAISELGGHYEQYF	TGTGCCATCAGTGAGTTAGGGGGCCACTACGAGCAGTACTTC
many	TRBV6-5	-	TRBJ1-1	CASSIRGLNTEAFF	TGTGCCAGCAGTATCAGGGGATTGAACACTGAAGCTTTCTTT
-	TRBV4-1	-	TRBJ1-5	CASSQDRSGIFNQPQHF	TGCGCCAGCAGCCAAGATCGATCTGGGATCTTCAATCAGCCCCAGCATTTT
many	TRBV6-5	TRBD1	TRBJ1-2	CASTEPSRDRGFGYTF	TGTGCCAGCACAGAGCCAAGCCGGGACAGGGGTTTTGGCTACACCTTC
-	TRBV30	-	TRBJ1-1	CAWNHGVVNTEAFF	TGTGCCTGGAACCATGGGGTGGTGAACACTGAAGCTTTCTTT
many	TRBV11-2	TRBD1	TRBJ1-3	CASSSDRGAGNTIYF	TGTGCCAGCAGCTCCGACAGGGGAGCTGGAAACACCATATATTTT
many	TRBV28	-	TRBJ2-7	CASTGGGSSYEQYF	TGTGCCAGCACTGGGGGCGGGAGCTCCTACGAGCAGTACTTC